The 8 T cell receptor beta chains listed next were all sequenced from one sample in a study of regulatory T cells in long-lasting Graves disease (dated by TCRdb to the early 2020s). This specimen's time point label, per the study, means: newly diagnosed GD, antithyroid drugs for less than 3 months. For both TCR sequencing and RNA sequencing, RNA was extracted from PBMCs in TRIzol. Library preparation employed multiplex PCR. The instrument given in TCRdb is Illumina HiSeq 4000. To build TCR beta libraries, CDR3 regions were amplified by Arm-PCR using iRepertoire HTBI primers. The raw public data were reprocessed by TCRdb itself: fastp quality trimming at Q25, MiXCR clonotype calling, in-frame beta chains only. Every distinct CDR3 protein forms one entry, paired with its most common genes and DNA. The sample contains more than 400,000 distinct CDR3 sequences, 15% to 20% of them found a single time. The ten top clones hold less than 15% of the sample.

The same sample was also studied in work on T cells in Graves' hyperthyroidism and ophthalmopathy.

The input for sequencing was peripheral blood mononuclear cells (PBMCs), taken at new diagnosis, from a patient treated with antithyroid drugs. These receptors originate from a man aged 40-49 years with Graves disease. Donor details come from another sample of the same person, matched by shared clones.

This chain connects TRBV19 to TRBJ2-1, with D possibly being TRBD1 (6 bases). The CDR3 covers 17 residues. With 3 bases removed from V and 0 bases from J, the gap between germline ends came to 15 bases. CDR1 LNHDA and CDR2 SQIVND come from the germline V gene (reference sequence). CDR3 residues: CASSISGTLSSYNEQFF. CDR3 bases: TGTGCCAGTAGTATCTCCGGGACACTAAGCTCCTACAATGAGCAGTTCTTC.

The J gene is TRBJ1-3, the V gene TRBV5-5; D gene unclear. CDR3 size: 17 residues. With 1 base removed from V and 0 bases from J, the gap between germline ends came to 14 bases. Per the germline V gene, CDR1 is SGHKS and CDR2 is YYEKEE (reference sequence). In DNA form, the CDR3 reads TGTGCCAGCAGCTTGATCACAGACTCGTCCTCTGGAAACACCATATATTTT. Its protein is CASSLITDSSSGNTIYF.

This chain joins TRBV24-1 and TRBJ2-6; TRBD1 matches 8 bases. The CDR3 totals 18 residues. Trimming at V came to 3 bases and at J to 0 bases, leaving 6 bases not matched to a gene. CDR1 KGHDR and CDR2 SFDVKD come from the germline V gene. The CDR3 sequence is CATSDQDRAFSGANVLTF. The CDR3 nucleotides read TGTGCCACCAGTGATCAGGACAGGGCATTCTCTGGGGCCAACGTCCTGACTTTC.

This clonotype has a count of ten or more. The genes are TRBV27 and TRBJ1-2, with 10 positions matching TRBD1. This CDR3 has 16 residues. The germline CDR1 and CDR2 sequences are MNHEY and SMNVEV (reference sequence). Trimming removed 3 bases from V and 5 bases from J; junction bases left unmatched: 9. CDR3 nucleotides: TGTGCCAGCAGTTTTTCCGGGACAGGGGCTGTATATGGCTACACCTTC. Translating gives CASSFSGTGAVYGYTF.

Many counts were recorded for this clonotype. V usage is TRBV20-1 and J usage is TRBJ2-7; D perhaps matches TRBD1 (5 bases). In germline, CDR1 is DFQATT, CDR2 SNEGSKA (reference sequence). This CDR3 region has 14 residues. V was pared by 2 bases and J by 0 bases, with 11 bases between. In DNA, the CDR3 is TGCAGTGCTAGACCAGGGCGTAGCTCCTACGAGCAGTACTTC. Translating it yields CSARPGRSSYEQYF.

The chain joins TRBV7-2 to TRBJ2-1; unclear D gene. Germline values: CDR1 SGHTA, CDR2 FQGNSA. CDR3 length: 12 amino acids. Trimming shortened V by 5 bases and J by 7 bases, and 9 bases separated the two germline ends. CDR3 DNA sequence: TGTGCCAGCAGCGGCCCATGGAATGAGCAGTTCTTC. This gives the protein CASSGPWNEQFF.

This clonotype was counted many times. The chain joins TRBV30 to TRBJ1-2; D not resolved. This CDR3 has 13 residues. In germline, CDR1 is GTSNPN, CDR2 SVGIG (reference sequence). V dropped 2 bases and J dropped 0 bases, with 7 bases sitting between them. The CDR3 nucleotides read TGTGCCTGGAGTCGGGCAGCTAACTATGGCTACACCTTC. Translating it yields CAWSRAANYGYTF. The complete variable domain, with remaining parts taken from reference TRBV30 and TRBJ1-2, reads SQTIHQWPATLVQPVGSPLSLECTVEGTSNPNLYWYRQAAGRGLQLLFYSVGIGQISSEVPQNLSASRPQDRQFILSSKKLLLSDSGFYLCAWSRAANYGYTFGSGTRLTVV.

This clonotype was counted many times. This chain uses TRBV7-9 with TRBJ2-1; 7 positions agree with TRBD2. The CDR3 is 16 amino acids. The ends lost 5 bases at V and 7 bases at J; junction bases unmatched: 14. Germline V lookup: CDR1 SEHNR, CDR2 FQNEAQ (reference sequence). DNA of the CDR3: TGTGCCAGCAGCACCTGGGGGGGAGGGAGTTGGAATGAGCAGTTCTTC. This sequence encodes CASSTWGGGSWNEQFF.